This T cell receptor (beta chain) was profiled in a study of T cells in Graves' hyperthyroidism and ophthalmopathy. What was amplified from RNA transcripts were TCR beta CDR3 regions. The TCR CDR3 was amplified in a first-round RT-PCR using the HTBI primer set. TCRdb reprocessed the multiplex PCR reads with MiXCR, giving one entry per CDR3 protein. The data contain some 400,000 distinct CDR3 sequences, approximately 20% of them seen just once; the ten biggest clones take up roughly 3.5%. The CDR3 has 14 amino acids. Trimming removed 4 bases at V and 6 bases at J, with 13 bases between. The germline V gene has CDR1 SGHRS and CDR2 YFSETQ.

Source material: blood. The receptor was derived from a woman in her late teens or twenties with Graves' hyperthyroidism. V usage is TRBV5-1 and J usage is TRBJ2-2; D gene uncertain. The CDR3 loop reads CASSNGQRAGELFF. DNA of the CDR3: TGCGCCAGCAGCAACGGGCAAAGGGCCGGGGAGCTGTTTTTT.